The sequence of this T cell receptor beta chain was determined in a study of monozygotic twins with inflammatory bowel disease. Study outcomes and limitations: IBD patients showed reduced TCRbeta diversity (inverse Simpson) versus healthy co-twins.

Germline CDR1 is SGHAT and CDR2 is FQNNGV. The CDR3 spans 16 residues. As for this clonotype: The target antigen is unknown.

Addition of UMIs with a 6-nucleotide sample barcode was achieved by template switching. TCRdb re-called the 5' RACE reads and catalogs CDR3 proteins one per entry, DNA excluded. In total, the table holds about 160,000 distinct CDR3 sequences. This rearrangement joins TRBV11-2 to TRBJ2-2; absent DNA, TCRdb's TRBD1 call cannot be checked. The sequence came from a human donor with ulcerative colitis or Crohn's disease, or a healthy co-twin of an affected twin (not recorded which). Sequencing was done on a sample of blood. Here the CDR3 reads CASSPRREGVAGELFF.